A single sample gave rise to the 23 T cell receptor beta chains below, sequenced in a study of OX40 agonist ivuxolimab in advanced cancers. Library construction relied on the immunoSEQ multiplex PCR assay. TCRdb stores this immuneACCESS table with in-frame sequences only. Part of the clones is absent; in the studies checked, under half of the shortfall reflects unresolved V genes, and no reason is known for the rest. This sample holds around 53,000 clones; about 83% were observed only once. The ten largest make up 0.6% to 0.8% of the sample. This specimen was CD4+ or CD8+ T cells sorted from blood, taken in a trial of the OX40 agonist ivuxolimab. The receptors derive from an adult with an advanced solid tumor such as melanoma, head and neck, liver or kidney cancer.

The chain joins TRBV10-2 to TRBJ2-4, with 9 bases matching TRBD1. Germline CDR1 is WSHSY and CDR2 is SAAADI. V lost 0 bases and J lost 1; bases outside the gene matches: 1. The CDR3 contains 16 residues. CDR3 protein: CASSESTGGAKNIQYF. The CDR3 coding sequence is TGCGCCAGCAGTGAGTCGACAGGGGGGGCCAAAAACATTCAGTACTTC.

The chain carries TRBV19 and TRBJ2-1, with TRBD2 matching over 9 bases. The germline V gene has CDR1 LNHDA and CDR2 SQIVND (reference sequence). CDR3 length: 15 amino acids. Unmatched junction bases numbered 7, after V lost 3 bases and J lost 7 bases. CDR3 protein: CASSMSSGRINEQFF. CDR3 sequence (DNA): TGTGCCAGTAGTATGTCAAGCGGGAGGATTAATGAGCAGTTCTTC.

This chain links TRBV7-3 with TRBJ2-7; D ambiguous. Trimming took off 3 bases at V and 6 bases at J, with 12 bases between the two ends. This CDR3 is built from 13 residues. From germline, CDR1 is SGHTA and CDR2 FQGTGA. The DNA of the CDR3 is TGTGCCAGCAGCTTGACTCGGTTCTCCGAGCAGTACTTC. It codes for CASSLTRFSEQYF.

The V call is TRBV9, the J call TRBJ2-5, with 9 bases fitting TRBD2. V gave up 3 bases and J gave up 5 bases; unmatched junction bases: 8. Germline V gives CDR1 SGDLS, CDR2 YYNGEE. The CDR3 covers 15 residues. CDR3 region: CASSEGTSRGETQYF. CDR3 DNA sequence: TGTGCCAGCAGCGAGGGGACTAGCCGGGGGGAGACCCAGTACTTC.

The V call is TRBV6-1, the J call TRBJ2-3; D possibly corresponds to TRBD2 (5 bases). Trimming pared 5 bases from V and 0 bases from J, leaving 12 bases between. CDR3 length: 15 amino acids. In germline, CDR1 is MNHNS, CDR2 SASEGT. DNA of the CDR3: TGTGCCAGCAGTATCCCTAGCATAAGCACAGATACGCAGTATTTT. Protein sequence: CASSIPSISTDTQYF.

The genes are TRBV4-1 and TRBJ1-1; D uncertain. The V end lost 0 bases, the J end lost 0 bases, and 8 bases lay between the germline ends. The CDR3 covers 15 residues. The germline V gene has CDR1 MGHRA and CDR2 YSYEKL. The CDR3 DNA reads as TGCGCCAGCAGCCAAGACGGGAGGTTGAACACTGAAGCTTTCTTT. The encoded protein is CASSQDGRLNTEAFF.

The chain recombines TRBV6-5 with TRBJ1-1, with unresolved D. V was trimmed by 2 bases and J by 1 base, leaving 8 bases between them. This CDR3 contains 14 residues. Germline V lookup: CDR1 MNHEY, CDR2 SVGAGI. CDR3 in amino acids: CASSYRSANTEAFF. CDR3 in DNA: TGTGCCAGCAGTTACCGGTCAGCGAACACTGAAGCTTTCTTT.

The rearrangement joins TRBV30 to TRBJ2-7; the D call may be TRBD1 or TRBD2 (5 bases each). V shed 1 base and J shed 9 bases, with 19 bases lying between them. This CDR3 comprises 14 residues. Germline CDR1 is GTSNPN and CDR2 is SVGIG (reference sequence). CDR3 coding DNA: TGTGCCTGGAGTGCCGGGACGGTCCCCCTCGGGCAGTACTTC. This sequence encodes CAWSAGTVPLGQYF.

This clone appeared a single time. The CDR3 sequence: CAISETGGTSSQPQHF. The DNA for the CDR3 is TGTGCCATCAGTGAGACAGGGGGGACATCAAGTCAGCCCCAGCATTTT. The rearrangement joins TRBV10-3 to TRBJ1-5; 8 nucleotides match TRBD1. V shed 2 bases, J shed 6 bases, and the junction held 9 bases outside the gene matches. Germline CDR1 and CDR2: ENHRY and SYGVKD. There are 16 residues in the CDR3.

This chain connects TRBV23-1 to TRBJ1-5; D unclear. Being an ORF, TRBV23-1 has a function that is uncertain. Trimming removed 8 bases at V and 0 bases at J, with 14 bases between. The CDR3 is 15 residues long. CDR3 sequence: CASPTGGFSNQPQHF. The CDR3 region has the DNA TGCGCCAGCCCAACCGGCGGGTTTAGCAATCAGCCCCAGCATTTT.

The chain links TRBV4-3 to TRBJ2-2, with TRBD1 identical over 10 bases. Germline values: CDR1 LGHNA, CDR2 YSLEER. V trimming: 3 bases; J trimming: 4 bases; junction bases outside the gene matches: 11. The CDR3 totals 18 residues. CDR3 DNA sequence: TGCGCCAGCAGCCAGGGACAGGGGTTCTCCTTTCTCACCGGGGAGCTGTTTTTT. Its translation is CASSQGQGFSFLTGELFF.

The V and J genes are TRBV30 and TRBJ1-1; 8 bases are shared with TRBD1. Germline V lookup: CDR1 GTSNPN, CDR2 SVGIG (reference sequence). V trimming: 4 bases; J trimming: 11 bases; junction bases outside the gene matches: 6. The CDR3 has 11 amino acids. CDR3 amino acids: CAWIRTGKAFF. The CDR3, as DNA: TGTGCCTGGATTAGGACAGGGAAGGCTTTCTTT. The whole variable domain, remainder taken from reference TRBV30 and TRBJ1-1, is SQTIHQWPATLVQPVGSPLSLECTVEGTSNPNLYWYRQAAGRGLQLLFYSVGIGQISSEVPQNLSASRPQDRQFILSSKKLLLSDSGFYLCAWIRTGKAFFGQGTRLTVV.

The chain recombines TRBV4-1 with TRBJ2-5, with TRBD1 identical over 9 bases. Germline loops: CDR1 MGHRA, CDR2 YSYEKL. The V and J ends lost 2 bases and 6 bases, in that order; junction bases with no gene match: 7. This CDR3 has 15 residues. CDR3 in amino acids: CASSQPGQGKKTQYF. CDR3 nucleotides: TGCGCCAGCAGCCAACCTGGACAGGGGAAAAAGACCCAGTACTTC.

The sample holds one count of this clone. The J gene is TRBJ2-1, the V gene TRBV5-6; TRBD2 matches 11 bases. V lost 4 bases and J lost 3; bases outside the gene matches: 6. This CDR3 has 16 residues. Germline lookup yields CDR1 SGHDT and CDR2 YYEEEE. The CDR3 DNA reads TGTGCCAGCAGCGGCCCGGGGACTAGCGGCTACAATGAGCAGTTCTTC. The encoded protein is CASSGPGTSGYNEQFF.

This sequence joins TRBV30 and TRBJ2-7; D possibly uses TRBD1 or TRBD2 (5 bases each). CDR1 GTSNPN and CDR2 SVGIG come from the germline V gene (reference sequence). The CDR3 is 13 residues long. V lost 5 bases and J 4 bases, leaving 15 bases between the germline ends. DNA for the CDR3: TGTGCCTGGGGTGGGGGTGTGGGGTACGAGCAGTACTTC. This gives the protein CAWGGGVGYEQYF. Using reference TRBV30 and TRBJ2-7 for the parts outside the CDR3, the full variable domain is SQTIHQWPATLVQPVGSPLSLECTVEGTSNPNLYWYRQAAGRGLQLLFYSVGIGQISSEVPQNLSASRPQDRQFILSSKKLLLSDSGFYLCAWGGGVGYEQYFGPGTRLTVT.

The gene calls are TRBV6-5 and TRBJ1-1, with 7 bases matching TRBD1. Germline V gene lookup returns CDR1 MNHEY and CDR2 SVGAGI. The CDR3 runs 15 residues. V lost 0 bases to trimming and J lost 6 bases; unmatched junction nucleotides: 7. CDR3 residues: CASSYSGLTGAEAFF. In DNA form, the CDR3 reads TGTGCCAGCAGTTACTCGGGGCTCACAGGGGCTGAAGCTTTCTTT.

The J gene is TRBJ2-4, the V gene TRBV7-3; TRBD1 aligns across 8 bases. The CDR3 is 15 residues long. After removal of 5 bases from V and 6 bases from J, the junction contained 9 bases not matched to a gene. Germline V lookup: CDR1 SGHTA, CDR2 FQGTGA. CDR3 in DNA: TGTGCCAGCAGCCCTTGGGCAGGGGGCGGAAACATTCAGTACTTC. It is translated as CASSPWAGGGNIQYF.

The chain employs TRBV9 and TRBJ1-3; D unresolved. Germline V gives CDR1 SGDLS, CDR2 YYNGEE. V lost 2 bases to trimming and J lost 0 bases, with 9 bases between them. This CDR3 is 15 amino acids long. CDR3 amino acids: CASSVEGNSGNTIYF. DNA for the CDR3: TGTGCCAGCAGCGTGGAGGGCAACTCTGGAAACACCATATATTTT.

This clone came up once. The V gene is TRBV6-1, the J gene TRBJ2-3; no clear D. The CDR3 length is 15 residues. Germline V lookup: CDR1 MNHNS, CDR2 SASEGT. The V gene lost 8 bases and the J gene lost 0 bases, with 15 bases spanning the gap. CDR3 in DNA: TGTGCCAGCTCCGCCCAAGCTCTCAGCACAGATACGCAGTATTTT. As protein: CASSAQALSTDTQYF.

This chain uses TRBV25-1 with TRBJ1-1, with D hard to call. This CDR3 spans 11 amino acids. Germline loops: CDR1 MGHDK, CDR2 SYGVNS. V lost 9 bases, J lost 8 bases, and 13 bases lay in between. The CDR3 bases are TGTGCCAGTAACCATGTGGGGGAAGCTTTCTTT. It yields the protein CASNHVGEAFF.

The chain joins TRBV10-3 to TRBJ2-1, with 10 bases fitting TRBD2. Germline V gene lookup returns CDR1 ENHRY and CDR2 SYGVKD. The V segment lost 4 bases and the J segment 9 bases; nucleotides outside the gene matches: 9. CDR3 length equals 15 residues. CDR3 sequence: CAISGVSGGAGEQFF. The CDR3 DNA is TGTGCCATCAGTGGAGTCAGCGGGGGGGCCGGTGAGCAGTTCTTC.

This chain connects TRBV5-6 to TRBJ1-1; 8 bases are shared with TRBD1. Per germline, CDR1 SGHDT and CDR2 YYEEEE. The CDR3 loop spans 14 amino acids. V gave up 2 bases and J gave up 4 bases; unmatched junction bases: 4. CDR3 DNA sequence: TGTGCCAGCAGCTTTCAGGGGGCAGCCACTGAAGCTTTCTTT. Its protein is CASSFQGAATEAFF.

This clone occurred a few times. The chain joins TRBV7-6 to TRBJ1-6; D unresolved. The ends were cut back, 5 bases at V and 8 bases at J, with 10 bases in the middle. Germline V gene data show CDR1 as SGHVS and CDR2 as FNYEAQ. The CDR3 contains 13 residues. CDR3 amino acids: CASSLNLDSPLHF. Here the CDR3 DNA reads TGTGCCAGCAGCCTCAATTTGGATTCACCCCTCCACTTT.